The source of this T cell receptor (beta chain) is a study of OX40 agonist ivuxolimab in advanced cancers. Overall study: An agonistic anti-OX40 (CD134) antibody, ivuxolimab, was used to treat the patients. Eligibility admitted prior anti-PD-1, anti-PD-L1 or anti-CTLA-4 therapy; roughly 37% had some.

Profiled with immunoSEQ multiplex PCR; TCRdb holds only in-frame clones, not every one. Among about 100,000 clones listed, around 91% were seen once. Sequences were derived from CD4+ or CD8+ T cells sorted from blood, sampled in a trial of the OX40 agonist ivuxolimab. This TCR came from an adult with an advanced solid tumor such as melanoma, head and neck, liver or kidney cancer.

In DNA, the CDR3 is TGTGCCAGCAGCTTCTTACCTATTCTTAGCGGGGGAGAGAATGAGCAGTTCTTC. Residues: CASSFLPILSGGENEQFF. The genes are TRBV7-3 and TRBJ2-1, with 9 bases matching TRBD2. The V gene end was trimmed by 3 bases and the J gene end by 7 bases; junction bases not matched to a gene: 16. CDR1 is SGHTA and CDR2 is FQGTGA in the germline V gene. This CDR3 comprises 18 residues.